Sequencing of this T cell receptor (beta chain) was carried out in a study of blood T cell repertoires in COVID-19. Study details: PBMCs, B-cell-depleted T cells, or T cells provided the cDNA or gDNA that made up the material.

TCRdb's table, derived via immunoSEQ multiplex PCR, lists solely in-frame clones and lacks some. Of 120,000 to 150,000 clones in the sample, approximately 85% were seen once. Participants came from roughly 23 US areas, aged roughly 18 to 89 years. The sequence was obtained from a woman aged 50 to 60 with acute COVID-19. Sequencing was performed on PBMCs or T cells enriched from blood (not recorded which).

DNA of the CDR3: TGCGCCAGCAGCCAAGTAGGTACGGGATCTTTGAACACTGAAGCTTTCTTT. Residues: CASSQVGTGSLNTEAFF. The chain joins TRBV4-1 to TRBJ1-1; D uncertain. Trimming took 1 base from V and 0 from J, leaving 15 bases between them. The CDR3 is 17 residues long. The germline V gene has CDR1 MGHRA and CDR2 YSYEKL.